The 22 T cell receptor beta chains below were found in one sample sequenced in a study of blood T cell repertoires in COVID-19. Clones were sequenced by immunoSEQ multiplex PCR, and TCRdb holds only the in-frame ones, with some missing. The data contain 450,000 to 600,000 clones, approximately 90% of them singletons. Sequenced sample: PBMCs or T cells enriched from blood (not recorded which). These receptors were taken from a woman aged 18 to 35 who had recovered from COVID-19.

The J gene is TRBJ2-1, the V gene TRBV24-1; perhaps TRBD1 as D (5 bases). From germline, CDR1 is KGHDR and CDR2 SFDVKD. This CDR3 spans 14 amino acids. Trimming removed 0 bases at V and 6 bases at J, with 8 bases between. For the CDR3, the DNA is TGTGCCACCAGTGATTTGGACAGTCTCAATGAGCAGTTCTTC. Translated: CATSDLDSLNEQFF.

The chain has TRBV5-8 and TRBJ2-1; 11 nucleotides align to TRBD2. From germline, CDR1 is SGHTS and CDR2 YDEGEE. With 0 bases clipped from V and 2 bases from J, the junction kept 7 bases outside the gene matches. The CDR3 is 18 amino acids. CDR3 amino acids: CASSLVTSGGSPYNEQFF. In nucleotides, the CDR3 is TGTGCCAGCAGCTTGGTCACTAGCGGGGGTTCACCCTACAATGAGCAGTTCTTC.

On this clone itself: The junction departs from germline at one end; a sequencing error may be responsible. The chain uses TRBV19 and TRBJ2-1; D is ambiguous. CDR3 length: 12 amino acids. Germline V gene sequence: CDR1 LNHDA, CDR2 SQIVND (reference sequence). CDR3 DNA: TGTGCCAGTAGTGTAGAGCGTGGTGAGCAGTTCTTC. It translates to CASSVERGEQFF.

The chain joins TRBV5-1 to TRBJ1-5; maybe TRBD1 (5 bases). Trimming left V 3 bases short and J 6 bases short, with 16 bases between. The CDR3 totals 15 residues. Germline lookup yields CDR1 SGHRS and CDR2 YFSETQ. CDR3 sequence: CASSSTGQESQPQHF. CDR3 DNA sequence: TGCGCCAGCAGCTCAACCGGACAAGAGAGTCAGCCCCAGCATTTT.

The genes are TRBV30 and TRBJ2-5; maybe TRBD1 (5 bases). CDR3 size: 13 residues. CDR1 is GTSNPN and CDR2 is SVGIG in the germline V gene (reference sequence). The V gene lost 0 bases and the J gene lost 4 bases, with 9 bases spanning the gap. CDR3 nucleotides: TGTGCCTGGAGTGTAGGGGTCCGAGAGACCCAGTACTTC. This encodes CAWSVGVRETQYF. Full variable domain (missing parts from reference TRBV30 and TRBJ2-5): SQTIHQWPATLVQPVGSPLSLECTVEGTSNPNLYWYRQAAGRGLQLLFYSVGIGQISSEVPQNLSASRPQDRQFILSSKKLLLSDSGFYLCAWSVGVRETQYFGPGTRLLVL.

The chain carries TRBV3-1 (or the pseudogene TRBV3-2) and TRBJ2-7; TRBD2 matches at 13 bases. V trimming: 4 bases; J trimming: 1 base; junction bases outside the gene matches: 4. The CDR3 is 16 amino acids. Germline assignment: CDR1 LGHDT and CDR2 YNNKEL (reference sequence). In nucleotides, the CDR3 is TGTGCCAGCAGCCGGACTAGCGGGGGAAATTCCTACGAGCAGTACTTC. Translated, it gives CASSRTSGGNSYEQYF.

The CDR3 DNA sequence: TGTGCTAGTGGTTTACAAACAACTAGCGGGGGTTCGAGTGAGCAGTTCTTC. This translates into CASGLQTTSGGSSEQFF. V and J are TRBV12-5 and TRBJ2-1; TRBD2 matches 11 bases. The germline V gene has CDR1 LGHNT and CDR2 FRNRAP. V lost 3 bases, J lost 9 bases, and 13 bases stayed unmatched. The CDR3 contains 17 residues.

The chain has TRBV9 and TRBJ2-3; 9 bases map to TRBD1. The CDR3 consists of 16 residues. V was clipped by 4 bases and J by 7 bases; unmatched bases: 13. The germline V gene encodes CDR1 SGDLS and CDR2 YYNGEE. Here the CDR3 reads CASSLARQGVIYTQYF. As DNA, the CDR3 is TGTGCCAGCAGCTTAGCAAGACAGGGGGTAATATATACGCAGTATTTT.

CDR3 sequence: CASSYSLITDGYTF. CDR3 DNA sequence: TGTGCCAGCAGTTACTCCCTGATCACGGATGGCTACACCTTC. The chain combines TRBV6-5 with TRBJ1-2; D is unresolved. In germline, CDR1 is MNHEY, CDR2 SVGAGI. The CDR3 consists of 14 residues. Deletions cut 0 bases from V and 6 bases from J, with 11 bases between.

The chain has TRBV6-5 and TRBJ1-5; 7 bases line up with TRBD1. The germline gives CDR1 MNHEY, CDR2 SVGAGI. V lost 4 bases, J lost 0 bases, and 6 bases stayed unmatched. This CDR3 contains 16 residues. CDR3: CASSSRGPNSNQPQHF. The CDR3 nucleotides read TGTGCCAGCAGTTCTAGGGGGCCAAATAGCAATCAGCCCCAGCATTTT.

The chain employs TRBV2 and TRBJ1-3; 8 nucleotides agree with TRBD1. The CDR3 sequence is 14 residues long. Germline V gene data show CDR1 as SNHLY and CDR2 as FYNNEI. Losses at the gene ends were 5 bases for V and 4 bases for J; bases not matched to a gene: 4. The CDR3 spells CASSPGQGGNTIYF. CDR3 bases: TGTGCCAGCAGTCCCGGACAGGGAGGAAACACCATATATTTT.

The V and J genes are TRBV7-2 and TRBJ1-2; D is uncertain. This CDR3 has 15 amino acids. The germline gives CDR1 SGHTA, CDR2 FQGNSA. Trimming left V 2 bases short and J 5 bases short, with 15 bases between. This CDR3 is CASSLLLFAGYGYTF. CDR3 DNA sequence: TGTGCCAGCAGCTTATTATTATTTGCAGGATATGGCTACACCTTC.

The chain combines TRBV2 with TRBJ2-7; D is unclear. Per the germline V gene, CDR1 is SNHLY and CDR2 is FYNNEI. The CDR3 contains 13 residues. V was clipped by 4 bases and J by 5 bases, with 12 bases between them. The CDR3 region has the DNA TGTGCCAGCAGTGCGGCGGTACGACACGAGCAGTACTTC. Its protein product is CASSAAVRHEQYF.

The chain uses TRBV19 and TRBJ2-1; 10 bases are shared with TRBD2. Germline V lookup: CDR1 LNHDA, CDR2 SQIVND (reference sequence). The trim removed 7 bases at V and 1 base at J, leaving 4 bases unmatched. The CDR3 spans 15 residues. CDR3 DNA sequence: TGTGCCAGTAAGGAGCGGGGGGGATCCTACAATGAGCAGTTCTTC. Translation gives CASKERGGSYNEQFF.

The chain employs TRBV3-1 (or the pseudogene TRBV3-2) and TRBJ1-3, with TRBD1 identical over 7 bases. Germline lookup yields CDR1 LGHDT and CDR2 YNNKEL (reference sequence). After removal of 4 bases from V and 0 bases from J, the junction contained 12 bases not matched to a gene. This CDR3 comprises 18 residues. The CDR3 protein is CASSRYPDRSISGNTIYF. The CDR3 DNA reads TGTGCCAGCAGCCGGTACCCGGACAGGAGTATCTCTGGAAACACCATATATTTT.

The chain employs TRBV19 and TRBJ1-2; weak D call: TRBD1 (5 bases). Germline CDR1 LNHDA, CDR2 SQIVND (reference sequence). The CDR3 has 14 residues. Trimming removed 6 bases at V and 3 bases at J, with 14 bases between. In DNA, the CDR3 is TGTGCCAGTAGAGAACTGGGGGGAGACTATGGCTACACCTTC. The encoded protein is CASRELGGDYGYTF.

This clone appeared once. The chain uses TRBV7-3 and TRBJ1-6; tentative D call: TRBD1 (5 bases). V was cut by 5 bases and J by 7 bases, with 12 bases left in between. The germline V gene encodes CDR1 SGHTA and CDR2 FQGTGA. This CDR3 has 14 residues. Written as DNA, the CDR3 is TGTGCCAGCAGCCGCGGGGCTGCCAATTCACCCCTCCACTTT. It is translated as CASSRGAANSPLHF.

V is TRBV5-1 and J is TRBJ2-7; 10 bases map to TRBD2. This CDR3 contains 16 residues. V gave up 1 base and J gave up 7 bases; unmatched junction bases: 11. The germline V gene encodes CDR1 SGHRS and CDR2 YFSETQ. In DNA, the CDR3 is TGCGCCAGCAGCTTGAGAGCGGGGGGGCCAATCGGGGAGCAGTACTTC. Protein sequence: CASSLRAGGPIGEQYF.

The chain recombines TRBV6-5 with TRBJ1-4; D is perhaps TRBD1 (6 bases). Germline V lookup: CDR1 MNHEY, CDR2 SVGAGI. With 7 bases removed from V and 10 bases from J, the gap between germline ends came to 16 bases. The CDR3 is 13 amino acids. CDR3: CASKEGGLGKLFF. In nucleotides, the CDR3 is TGTGCCAGCAAGGAGGGGGGGTTGGGAAAACTGTTTTTT.

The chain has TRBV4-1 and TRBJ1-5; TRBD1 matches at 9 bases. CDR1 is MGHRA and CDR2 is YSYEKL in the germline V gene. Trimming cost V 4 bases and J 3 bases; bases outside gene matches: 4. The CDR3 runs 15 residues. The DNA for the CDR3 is TGCGCCAGCAGCCCCCGACAGGGGGTCAATCAGCCCCAGCATTTT. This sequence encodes CASSPRQGVNQPQHF.

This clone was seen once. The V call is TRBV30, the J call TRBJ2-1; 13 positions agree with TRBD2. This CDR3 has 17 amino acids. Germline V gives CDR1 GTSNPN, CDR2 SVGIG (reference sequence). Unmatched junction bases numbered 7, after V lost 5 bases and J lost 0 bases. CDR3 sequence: CAWVTSGGTSSYNEQFF. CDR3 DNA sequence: TGTGCCTGGGTGACTAGCGGGGGGACTAGCTCCTACAATGAGCAGTTCTTC.

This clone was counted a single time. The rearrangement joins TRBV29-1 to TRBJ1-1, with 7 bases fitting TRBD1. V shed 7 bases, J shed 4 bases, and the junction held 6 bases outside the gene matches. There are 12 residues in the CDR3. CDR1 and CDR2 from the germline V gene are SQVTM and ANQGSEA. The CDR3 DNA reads TGCAGCGCTCGACAGGGACCCACTGAAGCTTTCTTT. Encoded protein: CSARQGPTEAFF.